Listed here are 6 T cell receptor beta chains from one sample, sequenced in a study of control samples from healthy donors and cancer patients. Assay used: immunoSEQ multiplex PCR; TCRdb lists only in-frame clones, some missing. In the table there are approximately 100,000 clones, roughly 78% of which are singletons. Sequenced input: blood. The receptors shown here come from a man between 60 and 75 years old in good health.

The V call is TRBV20-1, the J call TRBJ1-1; D is unresolved. CDR1 is DFQATT, CDR2 SNEGSKA, per germline (reference sequence). V lost 3 bases, J lost 1 base, and 12 bases lay in between. There are 14 residues in the CDR3. As DNA, the CDR3 is TGCAGTGCTAGTTTAGGCGGACCGAACACTGAAGCTTTCTTT. Amino acid sequence: CSASLGGPNTEAFF.

The gene calls are TRBV5-1 and TRBJ2-1; 7 nucleotides line up with TRBD1. Germline-derived CDR1 and CDR2 are SGHRS and YFSETQ. Trimming removed 5 bases from V and 3 bases from J; junction bases left unmatched: 5. This CDR3 comprises 14 residues. The CDR3 region is CASRGGGFYNEQFF. CDR3 nucleotide sequence: TGCGCCAGCAGAGGGGGCGGGTTCTACAATGAGCAGTTCTTC.

V is TRBV6-5 and J is TRBJ2-7, with a tentative D call TRBD2 (7 bases). V lost 7 bases, J lost 2 bases, and 18 bases lay in between. This CDR3 has 15 residues. The germline gives CDR1 MNHEY, CDR2 SVGAGI. The CDR3 here is CASTSKGGGPYEQYF. The CDR3 coding sequence is TGTGCCAGCACCTCTAAGGGGGGGGGTCCCTACGAGCAGTACTTC.

The gene calls are TRBV5-5 and TRBJ2-7; no clear D gene. The CDR3 sequence is 13 residues long. Germline lookup yields CDR1 SGHKS and CDR2 YYEKEE (reference sequence). V dropped 4 bases and J dropped 4 bases, with 12 bases sitting between them. CDR3 region: CASSLENVYEQYF. CDR3 bases: TGTGCCAGCAGCCTAGAAAACGTTTACGAGCAGTACTTC.

CDR3 region: CASSYERTGHYGYTF. The DNA for the CDR3 is TGTGCCAGCAGTTACGAGCGGACAGGTCATTATGGCTACACCTTC. The rearrangement joins TRBV6-5 to TRBJ1-2; 7 positions agree with TRBD1. Losses at the gene ends were 2 bases for V and 5 bases for J; bases not matched to a gene: 8. The germline gives CDR1 MNHEY, CDR2 SVGAGI. This CDR3 has 15 residues.

The J gene is TRBJ1-4, the V gene TRBV9; D is unclear. The V gene lost 3 bases and the J gene lost 3 bases, with 9 bases spanning the gap. This CDR3 comprises 14 residues. Germline loops: CDR1 SGDLS, CDR2 YYNGEE. This CDR3 reads CASSEGASNEKLFF. CDR3 sequence (DNA): TGTGCCAGCAGCGAGGGAGCTTCTAATGAAAAACTGTTTTTT. The full variable domain, rest sourced from reference TRBV9 and TRBJ1-4, is DSGVTQTPKHLITATGQRVTLRCSPRSGDLSVYWYQQSLDQGLQFLIQYYNGEERAKGNILERFSAQQFPDLHSELNLSSLELGDSALYFCASSEGASNEKLFFGSGTQLSVL.